The next 26 T cell receptor beta chains were all read from a single sample in a study of blood T cell repertoires in COVID-19. Produced via immunoSEQ multiplex PCR; TCRdb's table is partial and in-frame only. The sample lists tens of thousands of clones, more than 80% occurring once. Sequencing was carried out using peripheral blood. These receptors were obtained from a woman older than 75 with active or convalescent COVID-19.

This clone was picked up many times. This sequence joins TRBV6-5 and TRBJ2-7, with TRBD2 matching over 7 bases. Losses at the gene ends were 8 bases for V and 2 bases for J; bases not matched to a gene: 3. The germline CDR1 and CDR2 sequences are MNHEY and SVGAGI. The CDR3 sequence is 12 residues long. The CDR3 here is CASGRGPYEQYF. Here the CDR3 DNA reads TGTGCCAGCGGGAGGGGTCCCTACGAGCAGTACTTC.

In its sample, this clone was seen once. CDR3 region: CASSLLAGVSYEQYF. Written as DNA, the CDR3 is TGTGCCAGCAGCCTTCTCGCGGGAGTATCCTACGAGCAGTACTTC. The V gene is TRBV2, the J gene TRBJ2-7, with 7 bases identical to TRBD2. V was pared by 6 bases and J by 1 base, with 9 bases of the junction left unmatched. Germline V gene lookup returns CDR1 SNHLY and CDR2 FYNNEI. This CDR3 contains 15 residues.

CDR3 in amino acids: CASSKTGGPKAFF. The CDR3 nucleotides are TGTGCCAGTAGTAAAACAGGGGGCCCGAAAGCTTTCTTT. This chain uses TRBV19 with TRBJ1-1; 9 nucleotides align to TRBD1. The germline V gene has CDR1 LNHDA and CDR2 SQIVND (reference sequence). The CDR3 runs to 13 residues. V gave up 4 bases and J gave up 9 bases; unmatched junction bases: 6.

The rearrangement links TRBV5-1 to TRBJ1-4; TRBD1 matches 8 bases. Germline CDR1 SGHRS, CDR2 YFSETQ. This CDR3 region has 15 residues. With V trimmed by 4 bases and J by 8 bases, 10 bases remained unmatched. The CDR3, as DNA: TGCGCCAGCAGCCTGCGACAGGGGCCGTTAGAAAAACTGTTTTTT. This codes for CASSLRQGPLEKLFF.

This chain uses TRBV6-1 with TRBJ1-2; 7 bases are a match to TRBD1. This CDR3 spans 12 amino acids. V dropped 5 bases and J dropped 5; count of bases not matched to a gene: 2. CDR1 and CDR2 (germline): MNHNS, SASEGT. DNA for the CDR3: TGTGCCAGCAGTTCAGGGGGTTATGGCTACACCTTC. Amino acids: CASSSGGYGYTF.

This clone was picked up one time. The V call is TRBV10-3, the J call TRBJ1-6, with 7 bases matching TRBD1. The CDR3 is 13 residues long. V lost 6 bases and J lost 8; bases outside the gene matches: 4. Germline CDR1 ENHRY, CDR2 SYGVKD. CDR3 in DNA: TGTGCCATCAGGGGGACAGAGGATTCACCCCTCCACTTT. Encoded protein: CAIRGTEDSPLHF.

V and J are TRBV15 and TRBJ1-2, with D possibly being TRBD1 (6 bases). Between the trimmed V and J ends, which lost 5 bases and 3 bases, there was a span of 16 bases. Germline V gene data show CDR1 as LNHNV and CDR2 as YYDKDF (reference sequence). This CDR3 is built from 15 residues. This CDR3 is CATSRGWGGDYGYTF. Here the CDR3 DNA reads TGTGCCACCAGCCGGGGTTGGGGGGGCGACTATGGCTACACCTTC.

This clone was counted a single time. The V and J genes are TRBV5-5 and TRBJ1-5; 9 nucleotides line up with TRBD1. V was clipped by 3 bases and J by 5 bases; unmatched bases: 9. The length of the CDR3 is 16 residues. Germline assignment: CDR1 SGHKS and CDR2 YYEKEE (reference sequence). Here the CDR3 DNA reads TGTGCCAGCAGCTCGGGAGGGACAGGGAATTATCAGCCCCAGCATTTT. This translates into CASSSGGTGNYQPQHF. Filled out from reference TRBV5-5 and TRBJ1-5, the complete variable domain reads DAGVTQSPTHLIKTRGQQVTLRCSPISGHKSVSWYQQVLGQGPQFIFQYYEKEERGRGNFPDRFSARQFPNYSSELNVNALLLGDSALYLCASSSGGTGNYQPQHFGDGTRLSIL.

The CDR3: CASSSRVTNYGYTF. CDR3 sequence (DNA): TGTGCCAGCAGTTCCAGGGTCACTAACTATGGCTACACCTTC. V gene TRBV2 combines with J gene TRBJ1-2; perhaps TRBD1 as D (5 bases). The V end was cut by 5 bases, the J end by 0 bases, with 10 bases between. CDR1 and CDR2 (germline): SNHLY, FYNNEI. This CDR3 is 14 amino acids long. Full variable domain (missing parts from reference TRBV2 and TRBJ1-2): EPEVTQTPSHQVTQMGQEVILRCVPISNHLYFYWYRQILGQKVEFLVSFYNNEISEKSEIFDDQFSVERPDGSNFTLKIRSTKLEDSAMYFCASSSRVTNYGYTFGSGTRLTVV.

The V call is TRBV19, the J call TRBJ2-5; a possible D gene is TRBD1 (6 bases). Germline CDR1 and CDR2: LNHDA and SQIVND (reference sequence). This CDR3 comprises 17 residues. V was shortened by 4 bases and J by 5 bases, with 23 bases between the two germline ends. The DNA of the CDR3 is TGTGCCAGTAGTAGATCAATCCGGACAGCATATCCTGAGACCCAGTACTTC. Translation: CASSRSIRTAYPETQYF.

This clone was detected many times. The genes are TRBV29-1 and TRBJ2-5; D gene unclear. Trimming cost V 7 bases and J 5 bases, with 14 bases left between them. The germline CDR1 and CDR2 sequences are SQVTM and ANQGSEA. The CDR3 consists of 12 residues. The CDR3 region is CSAGPLRETQYF. CDR3 in DNA: TGCAGCGCCGGTCCCTTGCGCGAGACCCAGTACTTC. The full variable domain, completed using reference TRBV29-1 and TRBJ2-5, is SAVISQKPSRDICQRGTSLTIQCQVDSQVTMMFWYRQQPGQSLTLIATANQGSEATYESGFVIDKFPISRPNLTFSTLTVSNMSPEDSSIYLCSAGPLRETQYFGPGTRLLVL.

Only a few counts were recorded for this clone. The chain uses TRBV7-2 and TRBJ2-7; D might be TRBD2 (5 bases). The CDR3 consists of 13 residues. The V end was cut by 5 bases, the J end by 0 bases, with 8 bases between. Germline V gene lookup returns CDR1 SGHTA and CDR2 FQGNSA. This chain's CDR3 is CASSPAGSYEQYF. The CDR3 region has the DNA TGTGCCAGCAGCCCCGCGGGCTCCTACGAGCAGTACTTC. The whole variable domain, filled in from reference TRBV7-2 and TRBJ2-7, reads GAGVSQSPSNKVTEKGKDVELRCDPISGHTALYWYRQSLGQGLEFLIYFQGNSAPDKSGLPSDRFSAERTGGSVSTLTIQRTQQEDSAVYLCASSPAGSYEQYFGPGTRLTVT.

This chain joins TRBV5-4 and TRBJ2-1; the D gene is possibly TRBD1 (5 bases). V was pared by 0 bases and J by 7 bases, with 11 bases between. This CDR3 has 14 amino acids. The germline CDR1 and CDR2 sequences are SGHNT and YYREEE (reference sequence). In DNA form, the CDR3 reads TGTGCCAGCAGCTTGGGGGGCGTTAATAATGAGCAGTTCTTC. Residues: CASSLGGVNNEQFF.

The chain joins TRBV7-2 to TRBJ2-5; maybe TRBD2 (6 bases). The CDR3 sequence is 14 residues long. Germline V lookup: CDR1 SGHTA, CDR2 FQGNSA. Trimming cost V 5 bases and J 5 bases, with 15 bases left between them. CDR3 region: CASSNSGAGETQYF. CDR3 DNA sequence: TGTGCCAGCAGCAATTCTGGGGCGGGGGAGACCCAGTACTTC.

This chain connects TRBV19 to TRBJ2-7; D perhaps matches TRBD1 (6 bases). The CDR3 length is 13 residues. Germline V gene lookup returns CDR1 LNHDA and CDR2 SQIVND (reference sequence). Trimming removed 4 bases at V and 6 bases at J, with 13 bases between. The CDR3 nucleotides read TGTGCCAGTAGTACTGGAGAAGGGGGCGAGCAGTACTTC. Translated, it gives CASSTGEGGEQYF.

The table lists this clone with a count of one. This chain connects TRBV19 to TRBJ1-5; no clear D. This CDR3 spans 16 amino acids. V dropped 1 base and J dropped 7 bases, with 17 bases sitting between them. The germline V gene encodes CDR1 LNHDA and CDR2 SQIVND (reference sequence). The CDR3 DNA sequence: TGTGCCAGTAGTATAGCGCGGACTAATCGGGAACAGCCCCAGCATTTT. Protein: CASSIARTNREQPQHF.

The chain joins TRBV19 to TRBJ2-7; TRBD2 aligns across 10 bases. The CDR3 is 15 amino acids. The trim removed 4 bases at V and 3 bases at J, leaving 6 bases unmatched. Germline lookup yields CDR1 LNHDA and CDR2 SQIVND (reference sequence). Here the CDR3 DNA reads TGTGCCAGTAGTACCCGAAGACTAGCGGGCTACGAGCAGTACTTC. Translation gives CASSTRRLAGYEQYF.

The V call is TRBV6-2 or TRBV6-3, the J call TRBJ2-1, with 13 bases fitting TRBD2. With V trimmed by 2 bases and J by 9 bases, 10 bases remained unmatched. Per germline, CDR1 MNHEY and CDR2 SVGEGT. This CDR3 is built from 17 residues. The CDR3 is CASSYPPGLAGSGEQFF. For the CDR3, the DNA is TGTGCCAGCAGTTACCCACCGGGACTAGCGGGATCAGGTGAGCAGTTCTTC.

The gene calls are TRBV3-1 (or the pseudogene TRBV3-2) and TRBJ2-1; 7 nucleotides match TRBD2. The CDR3 totals 13 residues. Per the germline V gene, CDR1 is LGHDT and CDR2 is YNNKEL (reference sequence). The trim removed 3 bases at V and 7 bases at J, leaving 3 bases unmatched. Here the CDR3 DNA reads TGTGCCAGCAGCCACCAGGGACTAAATGAGCAGTTCTTC. Encoded protein: CASSHQGLNEQFF.

This chain joins TRBV7-2 and TRBJ2-7, with D perhaps TRBD1 (6 bases). The CDR3 loop spans 14 amino acids. Germline V CDR1 and CDR2: SGHTA, FQGNSA. The V end was cut by 1 base, the J end by 2 bases, with 9 bases between. The CDR3, as DNA: TGTGCCAGCAGCTTAGGGCGGACAGCCTACGAGCAGTACTTC. Its protein is CASSLGRTAYEQYF.

This clone has only a few counts. The chain links TRBV5-1 to TRBJ2-5, with 8 positions matching TRBD1. Germline CDR1 is SGHRS and CDR2 is YFSETQ. Germline trimming cut 4 bases from V and 1 base from J; bases unmatched to any gene: 6. The CDR3 spans 15 residues. The CDR3 reads CASSPQGARQETQYF. CDR3 bases: TGCGCCAGCAGCCCCCAGGGGGCCCGCCAAGAGACCCAGTACTTC.

V usage is TRBV27 and J usage is TRBJ2-2; TRBD2 might be the D (10 bases). CDR1 and CDR2 from the germline V gene are MNHEY and SMNVEV (reference sequence). V dropped 2 bases and J dropped 4 bases, with 23 bases sitting between them. The CDR3 is 19 amino acids. The CDR3 protein is CASSLRQGGLAGVTGELFF. The CDR3 DNA follows: TGTGCCAGCAGTTTAAGACAGGGGGGGCTAGCGGGAGTCACCGGGGAGCTGTTTTTT.

The V and J genes are TRBV14 and TRBJ2-5; TRBD2 is a possible D gene (5 bases). Germline V lookup: CDR1 SGHDN, CDR2 FVKESK. Trimming stripped 0 bases from V and 4 bases from J, with 18 bases between. This CDR3 region has 17 residues. The CDR3 DNA follows: TGTGCCAGCAGCCAAGATCTAATTGGACTTAGGAGAGAGACCCAGTACTTC. It specifies CASSQDLIGLRRETQYF.

By share of the sample, this clone is medium-sized (0.01 to 0.1%). The chain employs TRBV10-3 and TRBJ2-2, with 11 positions matching TRBD2. The CDR3 length is 17 residues. Germline values: CDR1 ENHRY, CDR2 SYGVKD. V lost 5 bases to trimming and J lost 6 bases; unmatched junction nucleotides: 11. The CDR3 sequence: CAISPSTRSGRAGELFF. In DNA form, the CDR3 reads TGTGCCATCAGTCCCTCCACCCGTAGCGGGAGGGCCGGGGAGCTGTTTTTT.

CDR3 sequence: CAWSVYRSNYGYTF. The DNA for the CDR3 is TGTGCCTGGAGTGTCTATCGGAGTAACTATGGCTACACCTTC. V and J are TRBV30 and TRBJ1-2; D remains ambiguous. The germline CDR1 and CDR2 sequences are GTSNPN and SVGIG (reference sequence). The CDR3 has 14 amino acids. The V end was cut by 0 bases, the J end by 1 base, with 9 bases between. The variable domain in full, with the rest retrieved from reference TRBV30 and TRBJ1-2, is SQTIHQWPATLVQPVGSPLSLECTVEGTSNPNLYWYRQAAGRGLQLLFYSVGIGQISSEVPQNLSASRPQDRQFILSSKKLLLSDSGFYLCAWSVYRSNYGYTFGSGTRLTVV.

There are a few counts of this clone. This chain connects TRBV27 to TRBJ1-1, with a weak D call TRBD1 (5 bases). Trimming pared 7 bases from V and 7 bases from J, leaving 13 bases between. CDR3 length: 12 residues. Germline V gives CDR1 MNHEY, CDR2 SMNVEV (reference sequence). The CDR3 sequence: CASTDRQGEAFF. DNA of the CDR3: TGTGCCAGCACCGATAGGCAGGGTGAAGCTTTCTTT.